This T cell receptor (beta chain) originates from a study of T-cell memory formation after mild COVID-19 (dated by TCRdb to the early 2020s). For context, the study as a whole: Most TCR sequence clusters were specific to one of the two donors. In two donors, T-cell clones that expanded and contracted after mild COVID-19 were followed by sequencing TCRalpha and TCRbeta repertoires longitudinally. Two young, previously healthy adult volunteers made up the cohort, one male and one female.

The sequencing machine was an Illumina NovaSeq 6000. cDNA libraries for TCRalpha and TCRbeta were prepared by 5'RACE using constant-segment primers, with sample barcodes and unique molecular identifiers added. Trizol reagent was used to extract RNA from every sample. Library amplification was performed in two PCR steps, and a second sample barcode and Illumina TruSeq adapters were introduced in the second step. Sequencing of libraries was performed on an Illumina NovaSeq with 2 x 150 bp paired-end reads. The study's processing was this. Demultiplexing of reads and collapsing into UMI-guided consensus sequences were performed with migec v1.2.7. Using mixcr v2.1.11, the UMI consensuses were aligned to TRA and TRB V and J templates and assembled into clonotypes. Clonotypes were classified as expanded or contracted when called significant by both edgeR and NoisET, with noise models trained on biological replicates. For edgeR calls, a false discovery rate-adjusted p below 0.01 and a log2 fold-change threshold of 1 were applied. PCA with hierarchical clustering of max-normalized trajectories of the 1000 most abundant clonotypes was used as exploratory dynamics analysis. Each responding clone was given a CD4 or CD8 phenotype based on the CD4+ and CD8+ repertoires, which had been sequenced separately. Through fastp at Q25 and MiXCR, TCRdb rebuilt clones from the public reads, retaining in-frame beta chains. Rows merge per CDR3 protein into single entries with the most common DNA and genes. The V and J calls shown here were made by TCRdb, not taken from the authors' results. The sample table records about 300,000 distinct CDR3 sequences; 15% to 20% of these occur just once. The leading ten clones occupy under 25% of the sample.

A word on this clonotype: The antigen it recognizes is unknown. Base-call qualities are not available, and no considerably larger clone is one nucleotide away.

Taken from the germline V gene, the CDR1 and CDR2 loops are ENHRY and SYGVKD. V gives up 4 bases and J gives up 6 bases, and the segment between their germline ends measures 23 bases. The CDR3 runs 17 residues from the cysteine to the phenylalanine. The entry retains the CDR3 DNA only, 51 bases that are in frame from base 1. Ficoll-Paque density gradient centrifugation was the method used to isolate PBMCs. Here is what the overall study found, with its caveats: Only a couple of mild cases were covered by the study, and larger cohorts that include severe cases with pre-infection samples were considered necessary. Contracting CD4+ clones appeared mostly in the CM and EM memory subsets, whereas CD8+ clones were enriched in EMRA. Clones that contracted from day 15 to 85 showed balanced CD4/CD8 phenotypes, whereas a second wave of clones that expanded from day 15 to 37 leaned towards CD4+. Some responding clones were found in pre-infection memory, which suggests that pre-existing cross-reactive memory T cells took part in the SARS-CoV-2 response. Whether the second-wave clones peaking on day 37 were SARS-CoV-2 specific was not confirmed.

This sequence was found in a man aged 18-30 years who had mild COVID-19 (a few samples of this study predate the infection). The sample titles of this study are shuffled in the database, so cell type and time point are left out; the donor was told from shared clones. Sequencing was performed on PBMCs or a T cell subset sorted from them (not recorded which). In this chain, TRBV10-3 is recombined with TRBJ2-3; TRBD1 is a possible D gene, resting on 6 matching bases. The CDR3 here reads CAISGSGTRTSVDTQYF. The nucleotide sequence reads TGTGCCATCAGTGGCTCCGGGACACGAACCTCTGTGGATACGCAGTATTTT.